The rows below give T cell receptor beta chains drawn from one sample of a study of blood T cells in healthy people across ages. TCRdb reprocessed the 5' RACE reads with MiXCR, giving one entry per CDR3 protein. The repertoire has around 1.1 million distinct CDR3 sequences, 30% to 40% of them found once; the top ten carry about an eighth. Sequencing used blood. The receptors were gathered from a man aged 18 to 29 in good health. Both conserved end residues are part of each CDR3. The D gene is left open where the match is weak. Not every row has a clone size; where given, it reads once, few, many or a size class.

DNA: TGTGCCAGCAGTTACCCGATCTTGGGGGACGAGCAGTACTTC
CDR3: CASSYPILGDEQYF
size: .
V: TRBV6-2/TRBV6-3
D: .
J: TRBJ2-7
length: 14

DNA: TGTGCCAGCAGTTTAGCGGGGGCCGACTACAATGAGCAGTACTTC
CDR3: CASSLAGADYNEQYF
size: .
V: TRBV6-2/TRBV6-3
D: TRBD2
J: TRBJ2-7
length: 15

DNA: TGCAGTGCTAGACCTTTCTCGGGGGATCCAGATACGCAGTATTTT
CDR3: CSARPFSGDPDTQYF
size: .
V: TRBV20-1
D: .
J: TRBJ2-3
length: 15

DNA: TGTGCCAGCAGCGCAAGAACAGGGTCGAGTTCACCCCTCCACTTT
CDR3: CASSARTGSSSPLHF
size: .
V: TRBV12-3/TRBV12-4
D: .
J: TRBJ1-6
length: 15

DNA: TGTGTCATCAGAGGGGACATAAATTCACCCCTCCACTTT
CDR3: CVIRGDINSPLHF
size: .
V: TRBV10-3
D: .
J: TRBJ1-6
length: 13

DNA: TGTGCCAGCAGCGGATCCCAGAGCACTGAAGCTTTCTTT
CDR3: CASSGSQSTEAFF
size: .
V: TRBV9
D: .
J: TRBJ1-1
length: 13

DNA: TGCAGCGCGATCGTACAGGGTAGTAACTATGGCTACACCTTC
CDR3: CSAIVQGSNYGYTF
size: .
V: TRBV29-1
D: .
J: TRBJ1-2
length: 14

DNA: TGTGCCAGCGGGCTTGCCTATGGCTACACCTTC
CDR3: CASGLAYGYTF
size: few
V: TRBV2
D: .
J: TRBJ1-2
length: 11

DNA: TGTGCCAGCAGTTCTGACAGGGTTTCGTCCTACGAGCAGTACTTC
CDR3: CASSSDRVSSYEQYF
size: few
V: TRBV25-1
D: TRBD1
J: TRBJ2-7
length: 15

DNA: TGTGCCAGCAGCTACAGGATAAACCGGGAGCAGTACTTC
CDR3: CASSYRINREQYF
size: few
V: TRBV7-2
D: .
J: TRBJ2-7
length: 13

DNA: TGTGCCAGCAGCGGTGGGAACGACTATGGCTACACCTTC
CDR3: CASSGGNDYGYTF
size: few
V: TRBV9
D: .
J: TRBJ1-2
length: 13

DNA: TGTGCCAGCATCCGAGGACAGGGAAGAATCTACGAGCAGTACTTC
CDR3: CASIRGQGRIYEQYF
size: .
V: TRBV12-3/TRBV12-4
D: TRBD1
J: TRBJ2-7
length: 15

DNA: TGTGCCAGCAGTTACGCAGCCTACAATGAGCAGTACTTC
CDR3: CASSYAAYNEQYF
size: few
V: TRBV6-2/TRBV6-3
D: .
J: TRBJ2-7
length: 13

DNA: TGCAGCGTTCCGGCGAACACCGGGGAGCTGTTTTTT
CDR3: CSVPANTGELFF
size: few
V: TRBV29-1
D: .
J: TRBJ2-2
length: 12

DNA: TGTGCCATCACCCAGGTTGGGGGCAATGAGCAGTTCTTC
CDR3: CAITQVGGNEQFF
size: many
V: TRBV10-3
D: .
J: TRBJ2-1
length: 13

DNA: TGTGCCAGCACCCTAAGGGGAGCTGAAGCTTTCTTT
CDR3: CASTLRGAEAFF
size: few
V: TRBV6-6
D: .
J: TRBJ1-1
length: 12

DNA: TGTGCCAGCAGCGTAGCCTCGACAGGGGGCTACAATGAGCAGTTCTTC
CDR3: CASSVASTGGYNEQFF
size: .
V: TRBV9
D: TRBD1
J: TRBJ2-1
length: 16

DNA: TGTGCCAGCAGTTCATTAGACAGGGGGCGTCACAAACGTACTAATGAAAAACTGTTTTTT
CDR3: CASSSLDRGRHKRTNEKLFF
size: .
V: TRBV28
D: TRBD1
J: TRBJ1-4
length: 20

DNA: TGTGCCAGCAGTGACGGGGACAGGGGGCCGCTCTATGGCTACACCTTC
CDR3: CASSDGDRGPLYGYTF
size: .
V: TRBV6-1
D: TRBD1
J: TRBJ1-2
length: 16

DNA: TGTGCCAGCAACACCAAGGGGACTAGCGGGATAGAGACCCAGTACTTC
CDR3: CASNTKGTSGIETQYF
size: .
V: TRBV6-2/TRBV6-3
D: TRBD2
J: TRBJ2-5
length: 16

DNA: TGCAGTGCTAGATTTGGACGAGGGCTAGCATCTGAGCAGTACTTC
CDR3: CSARFGRGLASEQYF
size: few
V: TRBV20-1
D: .
J: TRBJ2-7
length: 15

DNA: TGCGCTAGCAGCTTCTCCAATAAAAGCGGGGGGGCCGCGTATGAGCAGTTCTTC
CDR3: CASSFSNKSGGAAYEQFF
size: .
V: TRBV5-1
D: TRBD2
J: TRBJ2-1
length: 18

DNA: TGTGCCAGCAGTTACTCAGGGACAGGGGGCACCTACGAGCAGTACTTC
CDR3: CASSYSGTGGTYEQYF
size: many
V: TRBV6-5
D: TRBD1
J: TRBJ2-7
length: 16

DNA: TGTGCCAGCAGCCCGGGACGGCCAAATCAGCCCCAGCATTTT
CDR3: CASSPGRPNQPQHF
size: .
V: TRBV7-2
D: .
J: TRBJ1-5
length: 14

DNA: TGTGCCAGCAGTTTATCGCCTATTCATACGCAGTATTTT
CDR3: CASSLSPIHTQYF
size: many
V: TRBV27
D: .
J: TRBJ2-3
length: 13

DNA: TGCAGTGCTAGAGATCCGCGGCAGTCCTCCCCTAATTCACCCCTCCACTTT
CDR3: CSARDPRQSSPNSPLHF
size: few
V: TRBV20-1
D: .
J: TRBJ1-6
length: 17

DNA: TGTGCCAGCAGTTACTCCGGGGGATACAACACTGAAGCTTTCTTT
CDR3: CASSYSGGYNTEAFF
size: few
V: TRBV6-6
D: .
J: TRBJ1-1
length: 15

DNA: TGCGCCAGCAGCGCCACGGCTGGTGACTACGAGCAGTACTTC
CDR3: CASSATAGDYEQYF
size: .
V: TRBV5-1
D: .
J: TRBJ2-7
length: 14

DNA: TGCGCCAGCAGCCAAGATAGTGGGGAAGGCTACACCTTC
CDR3: CASSQDSGEGYTF
size: few
V: TRBV4-3
D: .
J: TRBJ1-2
length: 13

DNA: TGTGCCACCCGGGACGGAGCTATAGGCGGGGAGCTGTTTTTT
CDR3: CATRDGAIGGELFF
size: .
V: TRBV10-3
D: .
J: TRBJ2-2
length: 14

DNA: TGTGCTAGTGGTTTGCCTACTGGGGTAAGGCCCACAGATACGCAGTATTTT
CDR3: CASGLPTGVRPTDTQYF
size: .
V: TRBV12-5
D: .
J: TRBJ2-3
length: 17

DNA: TGCAGTGCTAGAGAGGGTAGTAGCCACAATGAGCAGTTCTTC
CDR3: CSAREGSSHNEQFF
size: .
V: TRBV20-1
D: .
J: TRBJ2-1
length: 14

DNA: TGTGCCAGTAGCCGGGAGGGGGGCACGGATACGCAGTATTTT
CDR3: CASSREGGTDTQYF
size: .
V: TRBV6-5
D: TRBD2
J: TRBJ2-3
length: 14

DNA: TGCGCCAGCAGCCACCCAAAGGCGTCCATGAACACTGAAGCTTTCTTT
CDR3: CASSHPKASMNTEAFF
size: .
V: TRBV4-1
D: .
J: TRBJ1-1
length: 16

DNA: TGTGCCAGCAGCAAACCGCGGCAGGGAACAATCCTTAACTACGAGCAGTGCTTC
CDR3: CASSKPRQGTILNYEQCF
size: .
V: TRBV21-1
D: .
J: TRBJ2-5
length: 18

DNA: TGCGCCAGCAGCTTTTCGGAAGAACTCTACGAGCAGTACTTC
CDR3: CASSFSEELYEQYF
size: .
V: TRBV5-1
D: .
J: TRBJ2-7
length: 14